Listed here is a single TCR beta chain. Antigen: not known. Relative to the germline gene, one junction end is altered; a read error may explain this. Assay: immunoSEQ multiplex PCR; the TCRdb copy retains only in-frame clones and omits some. Of approximately 8,400 clones listed, roughly two thirds are singletons. The sample belongs to a study of radiation and T cells in renal cell carcinoma. Germline V gives CDR1 SGHDT, CDR2 YYEEEE. CDR3 length: 13 amino acids. Overall study findings and caveats: Dominant CDR3 motifs occupied more repertoire in irradiated than control tumors. Compared with controls, irradiated tumors showed greater TCR clonality.

Treatment here: treatment-naive control, cytoreductive nephrectomy. Controls were unirradiated tumors from treatment-naive cytoreductive nephrectomy patients. This TCR was recovered from a man between 60 and 75 years old with renal cell carcinoma. Sequenced material: tumor tissue, taken from a patient whose treatment was nephrectomy without radiotherapy. The chain carries TRBV5-6 and TRBJ2-7; D unclear. CDR3 nucleotides: TGTGCCAGCAGCTTCCCGAGCTCCCACGAGCAGTACTTC. Translating gives CASSFPSSHEQYF.